This record covers a single T cell receptor (beta chain). The antigen remains undetermined. This entry belongs to a study of T cell repertoires in cytomegalovirus infection. The CDR3 covers 15 residues. The germline CDR1 and CDR2 sequences are SGHVS and FQNEAQ. Unmatched junction bases numbered 1, after V lost 3 bases and J lost 0 bases. TCRdb re-derived calls from the reads in MiXCR, one entry per CDR3 protein. The sample has 400,000 to 600,000 distinct CDR3 sequences, 40% to 50% seen once. The chain combines TRBV7-8 with TRBJ1-2; TRBD1 agrees at 10 bases. Sequenced here: cultured PBMCs, sampled from culture after CMV antigen stimulation. This TCR was recovered from a human donor in good health (CMV status not recorded). Some clones in this sample may be carry-over from other donors' samples. The CDR3 spells CASSLTGGANYGYTF. CDR3 DNA sequence: TGTGCCAGCAGCTTGACAGGGGGCGCTAACTATGGCTACACCTTC.